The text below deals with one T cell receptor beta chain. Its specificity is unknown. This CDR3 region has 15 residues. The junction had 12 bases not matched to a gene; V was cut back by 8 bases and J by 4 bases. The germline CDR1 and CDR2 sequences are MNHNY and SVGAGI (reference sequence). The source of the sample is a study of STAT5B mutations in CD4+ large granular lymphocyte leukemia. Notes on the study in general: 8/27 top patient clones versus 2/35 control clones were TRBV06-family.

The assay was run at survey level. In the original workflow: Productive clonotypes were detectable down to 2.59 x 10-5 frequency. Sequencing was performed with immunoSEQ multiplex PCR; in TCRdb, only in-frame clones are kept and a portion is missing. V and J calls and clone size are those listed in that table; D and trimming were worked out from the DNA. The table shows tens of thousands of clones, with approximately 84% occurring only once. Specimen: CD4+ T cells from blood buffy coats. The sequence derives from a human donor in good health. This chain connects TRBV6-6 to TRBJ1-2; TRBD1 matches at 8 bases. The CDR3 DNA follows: TGTGCCAGCTGTTTTTGGGGGACAGGATTCTATGGCTACACCTTC. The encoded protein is CASCFWGTGFYGYTF.